This T cell receptor beta chain was sequenced in a study of blood T cell repertoires in COVID-19. At the level of the study: COVID-19 samples collected from the United States, Italy and Spain covered acute and convalescent phases. T cells, B-cell-depleted T cells, or PBMCs provided the cDNA or gDNA that served as material.

V was pared by 4 bases and J by 6 bases, with 13 bases between. The CDR3 has 13 amino acids. The germline V gene has CDR1 SGHDT and CDR2 YYEEEE. As handled by the study authors: Cell counts per sample came from amplifying reference gene primers. Profiled with immunoSEQ multiplex PCR; TCRdb holds only in-frame clones, not every one. V and J calls and clone size are copied from that table; D and trimming were computed from the DNA. The data contain roughly 280,000 clones, under 90% of them singletons. The TCR originated in a man between 50 and 59 years old with acute or convalescent COVID-19. V is TRBV5-6 and J is TRBJ1-2, with a weak D call TRBD1 (5 bases). Sequencing used peripheral blood. DNA of the CDR3: TGTGCCAGCAGCGACACAGGTGCGCATGGCTACACCTTC. Translated: CASSDTGAHGYTF.